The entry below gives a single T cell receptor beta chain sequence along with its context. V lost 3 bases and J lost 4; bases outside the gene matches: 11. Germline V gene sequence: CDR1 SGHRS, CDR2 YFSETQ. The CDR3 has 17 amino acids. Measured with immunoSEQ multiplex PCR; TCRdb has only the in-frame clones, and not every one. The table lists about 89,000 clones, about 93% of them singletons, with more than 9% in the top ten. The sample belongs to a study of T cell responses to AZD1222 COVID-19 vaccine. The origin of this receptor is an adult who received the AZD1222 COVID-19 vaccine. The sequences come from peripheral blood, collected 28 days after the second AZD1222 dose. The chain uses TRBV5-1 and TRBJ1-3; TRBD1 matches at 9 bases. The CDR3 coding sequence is TGCGCCAGCAGCTCTATGCAGACAGGGGGTTTCGGAAACACCATATATTTT. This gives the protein CASSSMQTGGFGNTIYF.